This paragraph covers one T cell receptor (beta chain) sequence. The study sequenced TCR beta in blood CD8+ and CD4+ T cells. TEMRA cells were FACS-enriched, and CD8+ and CD4+ T cells were isolated negatively. The sample belongs to a study of CD8 T cells in Susac syndrome. The RNA input was about 0.5 to 1 ug, and it was reverse transcribed with random hexamers. Amplification of TCR beta CDR3 across 54 Vbeta and 13 Jbeta was performed with immunoSEQ multiplex PCR. Via MiXCR, TCRdb re-called the immunoSEQ multiplex PCR reads, giving one row per CDR3 protein. The sample holds fewer than 150,000 distinct CDR3 sequences, 85% to 95% seen once. V lost 3 bases, J lost 2 bases, and 7 bases lay in between. The CDR3 contains 14 residues. Germline CDR1 and CDR2: LNHDA and SQIVND (reference sequence).

This chain connects TRBV19 to TRBJ2-2; D not resolved. The clonotype comes from a human donor with multiple sclerosis. The material sequenced was CD4+ T cells from PBMCs. CDR3 coding DNA: TGTGCCAGTAGTATTTTGTCCAACACCGGGGAGCTGTTTTTT. This gives the protein CASSILSNTGELFF.